The T cell receptor (beta chain) described here comes from a study of T cell changes during pregnancy in multiple sclerosis. Produced via immunoSEQ multiplex PCR; TCRdb's table is partial and in-frame only. The table includes approximately 50,000 clones, approximately 90% detected once. The CDR3 is made up of 14 amino acids. Trimming at V came to 5 bases and at J to 7 bases, leaving 8 bases not matched to a gene. Germline CDR1 is LNHDA and CDR2 is SQIVND (reference sequence). The clonotype was recovered from a female donor with multiple sclerosis, enrolled in a pregnancy study. The source material was CD4+ T cells from peripheral blood mononuclear cells, sampled after pregnancy. The chain is built from TRBV19 and TRBJ1-5, with 7 bases that match TRBD1. In nucleotides, the CDR3 is TGTGCCAGTAGTCAACAGGGGATGAAGCAGCCCCAGCATTTT. It translates to CASSQQGMKQPQHF. Together with reference TRBV19 and TRBJ1-5, the CDR3 gives the full variable domain: DGGITQSPKYLFRKEGQNVTLSCEQNLNHDAMYWYRQDPGQGLRLIYYSQIVNDFQKGDIAEGYSVSREKKESFPLTVTSAQKNPTAFYLCASSQQGMKQPQHFGDGTRLSIL.